The 16 T cell receptor beta chains given below trace back to one sample, sequenced in a study of blood T cells in healthy people across ages. Primed by a sample-barcoded 5' primer and a J-beta primer mix, a second PCR proceeded for 7 to 11 cycles. MiXCR, applied by TCRdb to the 5' RACE reads, yields one record per CDR3 protein. The table records more than 1,000,000 distinct CDR3 sequences, approximately 26% of them present only once. These data were also reused for a study on T cells of mothers and their children.

Sequenced input: blood. All receptors come from a girl aged 2-10 years in good health.

The CDR3 protein is CASKRDRGKFTQYF. The CDR3 nucleotides are TGTGCCTCCAAACGAGACAGGGGGAAGTTTACGCAGTATTTT. The chain has TRBV7-2 and TRBJ2-3; 9 bases align to TRBD1. Germline values: CDR1 SGHTA, CDR2 FQGNSA. The V and J ends lost 11 bases and 8 bases, in that order; junction bases with no gene match: 14. This CDR3 comprises 14 residues.

This clonotype was observed a handful of times. V usage is TRBV11-3 and J usage is TRBJ2-2; 7 nucleotides line up with TRBD2. Unmatched junction bases numbered 7, after V lost 2 bases and J lost 7 bases. The CDR3 is made up of 15 amino acids. Germline CDR1 reads SGHNT; CDR2 reads YENEEA. CDR3 bases: TGTGCCAGCAGCTTAATCAGACTAGCCGGCGGGGAGCTGTTTTTT. Encoded protein: CASSLIRLAGGELFF.

This clonotype was seen many times. V usage is TRBV12-3 or TRBV12-4 and J usage is TRBJ2-7; D is undetermined. The V end lost 4 bases, the J end lost 0 bases, and 4 bases lay between the germline ends. The length of the CDR3 is 12 residues. The CDR3 spells CASSSDSYEQYF. CDR3 nucleotides: TGTGCCAGCAGTTCGGACTCCTACGAGCAGTACTTC.

The chain has TRBV6-2 or TRBV6-3 and TRBJ1-1; 7 nucleotides agree with TRBD1. V was clipped by 0 bases and J by 11 bases; unmatched bases: 6. The CDR3 runs to 13 residues. The germline V gene encodes CDR1 MNHEY and CDR2 SVGEGT. The chain's CDR3 is CASSYSQGGSAFF. The CDR3 nucleotides read TGTGCCAGCAGTTACTCCCAGGGGGGGAGCGCTTTCTTT.

V gene TRBV6-5 combines with J gene TRBJ2-1, with a possible D match to TRBD2 (5 bases). V lost 4 bases, J lost 4 bases, and 14 bases lay in between. Germline-derived CDR1 and CDR2 are MNHEY and SVGAGI. The CDR3 is 15 residues long. This CDR3 reads CASSFDTRVYNEQFF. As DNA, the CDR3 is TGTGCCAGCAGTTTCGACACGAGGGTATACAATGAGCAGTTCTTC.

The V and J genes are TRBV11-2 and TRBJ2-5; 7 bases line up with TRBD2. The last part of the DNA fits TRBJ2-7 better; the J call may be wrong. This CDR3 region has 11 residues. Germline CDR1 and CDR2: SGHAT and FQNNGV. The CDR3 nucleotides are TGTGCCCGCAACCGGGAGGACGAGCAGTACTTC. Protein: CARNREDEQYF.

Only a few counts were recorded for this clonotype. The chain combines TRBV20-1 with TRBJ2-5, with D perhaps matching TRBD1 (6 bases). The DNA end favors TRBJ2-7, so the J call may be wrong. CDR3 length: 15 residues. Germline V gives CDR1 DFQATT, CDR2 SNEGSKA (reference sequence). CDR3 bases: TGCAGTGCAAGAAGTCCTTGGACAGTTCATTACGAGCAGTACTTC. Its translation is CSARSPWTVHYEQYF.

In its sample, this clonotype was seen a few times. This chain links TRBV7-2 with TRBJ1-5; tentative D call: TRBD1 (5 bases). CDR1 and CDR2 (germline): SGHTA, FQGNSA. The length of the CDR3 is 13 residues. V lost 5 bases and J 3 bases, leaving 8 bases between the germline ends. The CDR3 DNA reads TGTGCCAGCAGCGCGACAGCCAATCAGCCCCAGCATTTT. As protein: CASSATANQPQHF.

The chain recombines TRBV12-3 or TRBV12-4 with TRBJ1-1, with 7 positions matching TRBD1. The V and J ends lost 5 bases and 5 bases, in that order; junction bases with no gene match: 8. The CDR3 extends over 14 amino acids. In DNA form, the CDR3 reads TGTGCCAGCAGTGAGGGGGCAGAGGGGACTGAAGCTTTCTTT. Protein product: CASSEGAEGTEAFF.

There are a few counts of this clonotype. The chain combines TRBV7-8 with TRBJ2-2, with 9 nucleotides matching TRBD1. Germline V CDR1 and CDR2: SGHVS, FQNEAQ. There are 15 residues in the CDR3. With 2 bases clipped from V and 13 bases from J, the junction kept 11 bases outside the gene matches. The CDR3 reads CASSLTPGQGGWLFF. CDR3 nucleotides: TGTGCCAGCAGCTTAACCCCGGGACAGGGTGGTTGGCTGTTTTTT.

The chain carries TRBV27 and TRBJ2-5; unclear D gene. The J call could be wrong; TRBJ2-7 is a better fit for the DNA end. Germline assignment: CDR1 MNHEY and CDR2 SMNVEV (reference sequence). The CDR3 runs to 15 residues. The CDR3 here is CASSLSYSDLYEQYF. The CDR3 nucleotides are TGTGCCAGCAGTTTATCGTACAGCGACCTCTACGAGCAGTACTTC.

This clonotype was counted only a few times. V is TRBV6-5 and J is TRBJ2-5, with no clear D. The J call may not be correct, given that the DNA end is closer to TRBJ2-1. The CDR3 sequence is 12 residues long. Germline CDR1 is MNHEY and CDR2 is SVGAGI. Here the CDR3 reads CASSYPPAEQFF. DNA of the CDR3: TGTGCCAGCAGTTACCCCCCAGCTGAGCAGTTCTTC.

The J gene is TRBJ2-5, the V gene TRBV12-3 or TRBV12-4; D remains ambiguous. The DNA end is a closer match to TRBJ2-7, so the J assignment may be wrong. This CDR3 has 12 amino acids. CDR3 nucleotides: TGTGCCAGCAGCCGCCAGGATTACGAGCAGTACTTC. Translated: CASSRQDYEQYF.

This clonotype was seen a handful of times. V is TRBV12-3 or TRBV12-4 and J is TRBJ1-6, with a possible D match to TRBD1 (5 bases). The CDR3 has 14 amino acids. The V end was cut by 10 bases, the J end by 2 bases, with 12 bases between. The CDR3 nucleotides are TGTGCCACCGCAGACAGTGCCTATAATTCACCCCTCCACTTT. Encoded protein: CATADSAYNSPLHF.

At least ten counts were recorded for this clonotype. J is TRBJ2-1 and V is TRBV6-1, with 9 positions matching TRBD1. This CDR3 comprises 15 residues. Germline V gene lookup returns CDR1 MNHNS and CDR2 SASEGT. The V segment lost 1 base and the J segment 6 bases; nucleotides outside the gene matches: 4. CDR3 residues: CASSEDGTGTNEQFF. In DNA form, the CDR3 reads TGTGCCAGCAGTGAAGACGGGACAGGGACCAATGAGCAGTTCTTC.

This clonotype has just a few counts. This chain connects TRBV24-1 to TRBJ1-4, with D perhaps matching TRBD1 (6 bases). Germline assignment: CDR1 KGHDR and CDR2 SFDVKD. This CDR3 is 16 amino acids long. V lost 3 bases and J 4 bases, leaving 14 bases between the germline ends. The CDR3 is CATSDLSGGGNEKLFF. The CDR3 DNA reads TGTGCCACCAGTGATCTGTCCGGGGGCGGTAATGAAAAACTGTTTTTT.